The clone carrying this T cell receptor (beta chain) showed up just once. Its antigen is unidentified. CD45RA-negative memory and CD45RA+ naive subsets were split from the CD4+ cells. This sample is drawn from a study of shared clonotypes between healthy human individuals. Study-wide background: In total, the donors were two women and three men aged 18 to 49. Researchers assigned three CD4 naive, three CD4 memory, two CD8 naive and one CD8 memory plate to each donor.

Germline loops: CDR1 SGHNT, CDR2 YYREEE (reference sequence). Trimming took 0 bases from V and 4 from J, leaving 12 bases between them. The CDR3 has 15 residues. The protocol was immunoSEQ multiplex PCR, while the TCRdb copy is restricted to in-frame clones and leaves out a portion. Of over 1.5 million clones in the sample, nearly 99% are singletons; the top ten hold 0.4% to 0.55%. Broader study findings: Sequencing depth was predicted to influence how clonotypes are shared among donors.

Sequencing was done on a sample of naive CD4+ T cells sorted from blood. The subset denotes: CD45RA+ positively selected. V gene TRBV5-4 combines with J gene TRBJ2-3; tentatively, D is TRBD1 or TRBD2 (7 bases each). The sequence derives from a man aged 25-40 years in good health. The CDR3 nucleotides read TGTGCCAGCAGCTTGGCGACAGGGAGGGCAGATACGCAGTATTTT. Translation gives CASSLATGRADTQYF.